This T cell receptor (beta chain) was observed in a study of tumor-infiltrating lymphocytes in primary liver carcinoma. Study background: Surgical resection was the treatment these patients received for primary liver carcinoma. Study findings and constraints: Compared with tumor region pairs, tumor-adjacent and tumor-blood pairs overlapped less.

This clonotype was counted only a few times. The antigen remains unidentified. Germline DNA was also extracted, and blood RNA derived from unsorted whole blood. Reverse transcription of approximately 500 ng total RNA with a constant-region primer produced TCR beta cDNA. Each TCR beta library was derived from three nested multiplex PCR rounds that employed slightly modified ARM-PCR. TCRdb passed the multiplex PCR reads through MiXCR, listing each CDR3 protein once. Among 320,000 or so distinct CDR3 sequences listed, roughly 60% were seen once. Sequencing input: peripheral blood. The sequence was collected from a man aged 35-49 years with primary liver carcinoma and hepatitis B virus infection.

The CDR3 reads CASSLYSEQYF. DNA of the CDR3: TGCGCCAGCAGCTTGTATAGCGAGCAGTACTTC. The chain combines TRBV5-1 with TRBJ2-7; no reliable D call. The V gene lost 1 base and the J gene lost 6 bases, with 5 bases spanning the gap. The CDR3 has 11 amino acids. Germline CDR1 and CDR2: SGHRS and YFSETQ.